These 27 T cell receptor beta chains originate from one sample sequenced in a study of Graves' ophthalmopathy and Graves' hyperthyroidism. Using RNA transcripts, the TCR beta CDR3 regions were amplified. HTBI-primed first-round RT-PCR preceded second-round multiplex PCR. TCRdb re-called the multiplex PCR reads through MiXCR, storing one row per CDR3 protein. Here the sample spans some 350,000 distinct CDR3 sequences, 15% to 20% being singletons. Sequenced: peripheral blood. The source is an adult woman with stable Graves' hyperthyroidism.

The DNA for the CDR3 is TGTGCCAGCTCACTTAGGAAGACCGATACTGGAAACACCATATATTTT. Protein: CASSLRKTDTGNTIYF. The chain combines TRBV18 with TRBJ1-3; D call uncertain. Germline V lookup: CDR1 KGHSH, CDR2 LQKENI. The V and J ends lost 4 bases and 2 bases respectively, with 15 bases between them. There are 16 residues in the CDR3.

This clonotype has just a few counts. The chain employs TRBV28 and TRBJ2-7, with TRBD1 identical over 7 bases. Germline lookup yields CDR1 MDHEN and CDR2 SYDVKM. Trimming cost V 8 bases and J 5 bases; bases outside gene matches: 6. This CDR3 spans 12 amino acids. CDR3 in amino acids: CASRGQLNEQYF. CDR3 sequence (DNA): TGTGCCAGCCGGGGACAGTTAAACGAGCAGTACTTC.

This clonotype was picked up many times. This sequence joins TRBV7-8 and TRBJ1-1; D perhaps matches TRBD1 (5 bases). Germline assignment: CDR1 SGHVS and CDR2 FQNEAQ. Trimming stripped 5 bases from V and 2 bases from J, with 15 bases between. The CDR3 is 15 residues long. The CDR3 DNA reads TGTGCCAGCAGCCCATGGGGGGGGGACAACACTGAAGCTTTCTTT. Translated: CASSPWGGDNTEAFF.

This clonotype was recorded many times. This chain links TRBV9 with TRBJ2-7, with D possibly matching TRBD1 (5 bases). V was pared by 1 base and J by 2 bases, with 19 bases between. The CDR3 spans 17 residues. Germline V gives CDR1 SGDLS, CDR2 YYNGEE. The CDR3 region has the DNA TGTGCCAGCAGCGTAAGGCGTGACAGTTCTGCGGCCTACGAGCAGTACTTC. This translates into CASSVRRDSSAAYEQYF.

This clonotype appeared many times. This chain uses TRBV6-1 with TRBJ1-6; 8 bases are shared with TRBD1. The CDR3 sequence is 12 residues long. V shed 5 bases and J 10 bases; nucleotides not matched to a gene: 1. Germline CDR1 reads MNHNS; CDR2 reads SASEGT. CDR3: CASSTGGSPLHF. CDR3 in DNA: TGTGCCAGCAGTACAGGGGGGTCACCCCTCCACTTT.

This clonotype was counted many times. The chain uses TRBV11-1 and TRBJ1-2; D is perhaps TRBD1 (6 bases). The CDR3 has 16 residues. Looked up from germline, CDR1 is SGHAT and CDR2 is FQDESV (reference sequence). The V and J ends lost 2 bases and 2 bases respectively, with 15 bases between them. The CDR3 nucleotides are TGTGCCAGCAGCTTACCCGGGGCAGGGGCGAACTATGGCTACACCTTC. Its translation: CASSLPGAGANYGYTF.

The chain has TRBV20-1 and TRBJ2-5; 7 positions match TRBD1. Looked up from germline, CDR1 is DFQATT and CDR2 is SNEGSKA (reference sequence). The CDR3 sequence is 15 residues long. After removal of 3 bases from V and 7 bases from J, the junction contained 14 bases not matched to a gene. DNA for the CDR3: TGCAGTGCTAGCCCCTGGGGGACAGCCTCCGGGACCCAGTACTTC. This sequence encodes CSASPWGTASGTQYF.

This clonotype was detected ten times or more. This sequence joins TRBV20-1 and TRBJ1-1; 8 bases are shared with TRBD1. The germline CDR1 and CDR2 sequences are DFQATT and SNEGSKA (reference sequence). The CDR3 consists of 11 residues. The CDR3 DNA is TGCATTGTGCAGGGGGCCACTGAAGCTTTCTTT. It specifies CIVQGATEAFF.

The V gene is TRBV9, the J gene TRBJ1-2, with 7 bases matching TRBD1. Germline CDR1 is SGDLS and CDR2 is YYNGEE. J lost 4 bases, V lost 3 bases, and 15 bases had no gene match. This CDR3 comprises 17 residues. The CDR3, as DNA: TGTGCCAGCAGCGCCAGTCGTGGTGGACAGGTTGGCTATGGCTACACCTTC. Its protein is CASSASRGGQVGYGYTF.

This clonotype showed up many times. The chain couples TRBV7-8 to TRBJ1-1; D is unclear. CDR3 length equals 13 residues. V was shortened by 5 bases and J by 4 bases, with 11 bases between the two germline ends. Germline V gene data show CDR1 as SGHVS and CDR2 as FQNEAQ. The CDR3 reads CASSPGVSTEAFF. The CDR3 coding sequence is TGTGCCAGCAGCCCTGGGGTCAGCACTGAAGCTTTCTTT.

The CDR3 loop is CASRDSHLYGYTF. CDR3 nucleotide sequence: TGCGCCAGCAGGGACAGTCACCTTTATGGCTACACCTTC. The chain carries TRBV5-1 and TRBJ1-2; tentatively, D is TRBD1 (6 bases). This CDR3 is 13 amino acids long. V shed 5 bases and J shed 5 bases, with 13 bases lying between them. From germline, CDR1 is SGHRS and CDR2 YFSETQ.

Many counts were recorded for this clonotype. The chain carries TRBV7-3 and TRBJ1-1; 7 positions agree with TRBD1. Trimming removed 5 bases from V and 3 bases from J; junction bases left unmatched: 15. The CDR3 covers 17 residues. Germline V lookup: CDR1 SGHTA, CDR2 FQGTGA. CDR3: CASSPQGGWGQYTEAFF. CDR3 nucleotides: TGTGCCAGCAGCCCACAGGGCGGGTGGGGACAGTACACTGAAGCTTTCTTT.

In this sample, this clonotype turned up many times. The chain employs TRBV28 and TRBJ2-7; D remains ambiguous. This CDR3 region has 15 residues. In germline, CDR1 is MDHEN, CDR2 SYDVKM. The V and J ends lost 3 bases and 1 base respectively, with 13 bases between them. The CDR3 loop is CASSLSGRNSYEQYF. CDR3 DNA sequence: TGTGCCAGCAGTTTGTCCGGACGGAATTCCTACGAGCAGTACTTC.

This clonotype was counted at least ten times. V is TRBV20-1 and J is TRBJ2-5; D is possibly TRBD1 (6 bases). CDR1 is DFQATT and CDR2 is SNEGSKA in the germline V gene (reference sequence). Trimming took 3 bases from V and 1 from J, leaving 15 bases between them. The CDR3 spans 15 residues. The CDR3 DNA reads as TGCAGTGCTAGGAAGGACAGCTACTCCCAAGAGACCCAGTACTTC. Translation gives CSARKDSYSQETQYF.

The rearrangement uses TRBV12-3 or TRBV12-4 and TRBJ2-7, with D perhaps matching TRBD1 (6 bases). The CDR3 contains 12 residues. Trimming cost V 4 bases and J 6 bases, with 10 bases left between them. In DNA form, the CDR3 reads TGTGCCAGCAGTTCCTTACAGGGCGAGCAGTACTTC. This codes for CASSSLQGEQYF.

The V and J genes are TRBV18 and TRBJ1-5, with D perhaps matching TRBD1 (5 bases). The germline gives CDR1 KGHSH, CDR2 LQKENI. The CDR3 sequence is 17 residues long. V was pared by 0 bases and J by 4 bases, with 16 bases between. The CDR3 loop reads CASSPPSRTGVNQPQHF. Written as DNA, the CDR3 is TGTGCCAGCTCACCACCCTCCCGGACGGGGGTTAATCAGCCCCAGCATTTT.

Of note for this clonotype: Just one base apart from a much larger clone, this may be a read error. This chain connects TRBV5-6 to TRBJ2-7, with 13 bases matching TRBD2. The CDR3 consists of 16 residues. The germline gives CDR1 SGHDT, CDR2 YYEEEE. As DNA, the CDR3 is TGTGCCAGCAGCCCAACCGGGACTAGCGGGGTCTACGAGCAGTGCTTC. Translated, it gives CASSPTGTSGVYEQCF.

To note about this clonotype: This may come from a read error, since a much larger clone is one base off. The J gene is TRBJ2-2, the V gene TRBV6-4; D possibly corresponds to TRBD1 (5 bases). Germline-derived CDR1 and CDR2 are MRHNA and SNTAGT. CDR3 length: 14 residues. This CDR3 is CARSKQESGGELFF. CDR3 DNA sequence: TGTGCCCGCAGTAAACAGGAAAGTGGCGGGGAGCTGTTTTTT.

V usage is TRBV5-6 and J usage is TRBJ1-2, with D perhaps matching TRBD1 (5 bases). Germline V gene lookup returns CDR1 SGHDT and CDR2 YYEEEE. This CDR3 has 14 amino acids. V lost 5 bases to trimming and J lost 5 bases, with 16 bases between them. The CDR3, as DNA: TGTGCCAGCAGACTTACAGGCGCGACTTATGGCTACACCTTC. It encodes CASRLTGATYGYTF.

This clonotype was picked up many times. The V call is TRBV6-5, the J call TRBJ2-7; TRBD1 might be the D (6 bases). The germline V gene has CDR1 MNHEY and CDR2 SVGAGI. This CDR3 is 18 amino acids long. Trimming removed 7 bases from V and 0 bases from J, with 25 bases in between. The DNA of the CDR3 is TGTGCCAGCAAGGGGCCCACACGGGCCCGGGACACCTCCTACGAGCAGTACTTC. It encodes CASKGPTRARDTSYEQYF.

This clonotype appeared many times. This chain uses TRBV24-1 with TRBJ2-1; 9 nucleotides line up with TRBD2. The CDR3 is made up of 14 amino acids. The J segment lost 5 bases and the V segment lost 9 bases, leaving 7 bases of the junction unmatched. Germline CDR1 KGHDR, CDR2 SFDVKD. The CDR3 region is CATSGGRANNEQFF. In DNA form, the CDR3 reads TGTGCCACCTCAGGCGGGAGGGCCAACAATGAGCAGTTCTTC.

This clonotype was detected ten times or more. The chain joins TRBV20-1 to TRBJ1-6, with D unresolved. The germline V and J ends were trimmed by 6 bases and 5 bases, with 17 bases remaining between them. The CDR3 runs to 15 residues. Germline V lookup: CDR1 DFQATT, CDR2 SNEGSKA (reference sequence). CDR3 in DNA: TGCAGTGCACCCCTCGGTGGGGTTGATAATTCACCCCTCCACTTT. Its translation is CSAPLGGVDNSPLHF.

This clonotype was seen at least ten times. The chain recombines TRBV5-6 with TRBJ1-3; D is uncertain. V lost 1 base, J lost 0 bases, and 8 bases lay in between. This CDR3 region has 15 residues. Germline loops: CDR1 SGHDT, CDR2 YYEEEE. The CDR3 DNA reads TGTGCCAGCAGCTTGCTACTCGCCTCTGGAAACACCATATATTTT. This sequence encodes CASSLLLASGNTIYF.

This clonotype was picked up many times. V is TRBV12-3 or TRBV12-4 and J is TRBJ1-6; D uncertain. V lost 7 bases to trimming and J lost 3 bases, with 13 bases between them. The CDR3 length is 15 residues. The CDR3 DNA reads as TGTGCCAGCACCTCTCAACTGAGCTATAATTCACCCCTCCACTTT. Translation gives CASTSQLSYNSPLHF.

This clonotype came up many times. For the CDR3, the DNA is TGTGCCAGTAGTATTTGGGCCCTCGGGTCCTACGAGCAGTACTTC. This codes for CASSIWALGSYEQYF. This rearrangement joins TRBV19 to TRBJ2-7, with D hard to call. The CDR3 has 15 residues. Germline-derived CDR1 and CDR2 are LNHDA and SQIVND (reference sequence). V gave up 3 bases and J gave up 1 base, with 13 bases separating them.

The chain links TRBV7-8 to TRBJ2-7; TRBD1 might be the D (6 bases). The length of the CDR3 is 15 residues. V shed 5 bases and J shed 2 bases, with 16 bases lying between them. Germline V gene lookup returns CDR1 SGHVS and CDR2 FQNEAQ. The chain's CDR3 is CASSQTVQGPYEQYF. Written as DNA, the CDR3 is TGTGCCAGCAGCCAAACCGTGCAGGGGCCCTACGAGCAGTACTTC.

At least ten counts were recorded for this clonotype. CDR3 DNA: TGTGCCAGCAGTCGCCGGGGGACAGGGGGCTCCTACGAGCAGTACTTC. This codes for CASSRRGTGGSYEQYF. V is TRBV2 and J is TRBJ2-7; 11 nucleotides agree with TRBD1. V lost 5 bases, J lost 0 bases, and 6 bases stayed unmatched. Germline V gene lookup returns CDR1 SNHLY and CDR2 FYNNEI. The CDR3 is 16 amino acids.